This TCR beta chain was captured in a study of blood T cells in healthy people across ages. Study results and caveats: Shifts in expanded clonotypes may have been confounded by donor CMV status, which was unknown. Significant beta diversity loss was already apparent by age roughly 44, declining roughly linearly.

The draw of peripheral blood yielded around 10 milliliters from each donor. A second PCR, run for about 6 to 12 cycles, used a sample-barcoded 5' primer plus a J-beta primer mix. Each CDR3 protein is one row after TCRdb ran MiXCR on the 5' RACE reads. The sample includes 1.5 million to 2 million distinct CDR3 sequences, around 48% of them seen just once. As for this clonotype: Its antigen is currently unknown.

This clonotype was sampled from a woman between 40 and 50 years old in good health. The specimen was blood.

CDR3 loop: CASSQPEAGAPREYF. CDR3 sequence (DNA): TGTGCCAGCAGTCAGCCGGAAGCGGGAGCTCCGAGGGAGTATTTT. This chain connects TRBV5-5 to TRBJ2-3; 8 nucleotides line up with TRBD2. CDR1 and CDR2 from the germline V gene are SGHKS and YYEKEE (reference sequence). V trimming: 5 bases; J trimming: 13 bases; junction bases outside the gene matches: 18. CDR3 length: 15 amino acids.